The 5 T cell receptor beta chains given below trace back to one sample, sequenced in a study of OX40 agonist ivuxolimab in advanced cancers. Some clones are missing from TCRdb's copy, which holds only in-frame ones; the method was immunoSEQ multiplex PCR. This sample has 60,000 to 75,000 clones, with roughly 93% found just once. This material consisted of CD4+ or CD8+ T cells sorted from blood, taken in a trial of the OX40 agonist ivuxolimab. These receptors originate from an adult with an advanced solid tumor such as melanoma, head and neck, liver or kidney cancer.

The rearrangement joins TRBV6-1 to TRBJ1-1, with TRBD1 matching 8 bases. The junction had 9 bases not matched to a gene; V was cut back by 7 bases and J by 5 bases. The CDR3 has 14 amino acids. In germline, CDR1 is MNHNS, CDR2 SASEGT. The CDR3 region has the DNA TGTGCCAGCAAGGGAACGCAGGGGGCAACTGAAGCTTTCTTT. Its protein is CASKGTQGATEAFF.

This sequence joins TRBV29-1 and TRBJ1-2; 7 nucleotides align to TRBD1. Per the germline V gene, CDR1 is SQVTM and CDR2 is ANQGSEA. The CDR3 runs to 12 residues. V shed 7 bases and J 5 bases; nucleotides not matched to a gene: 7. The CDR3 DNA reads as TGCAGCGCCCACGGACAGGATTATGGCTACACCTTC. It translates to CSAHGQDYGYTF.

V usage is TRBV9 and J usage is TRBJ2-3; D possibly corresponds to TRBD2 (7 bases). The CDR3 contains 17 residues. Germline-derived CDR1 and CDR2 are SGDLS and YYNGEE. The V end lost 0 bases, the J end lost 4 bases, and 18 bases lay between the germline ends. The CDR3 nucleotides are TGTGCCAGCAGCGTAGCTCAGGGGTGGGGGGGCCCAGATACGCAGTATTTT. Protein: CASSVAQGWGGPDTQYF. The variable domain in full, completed from reference TRBV9 and TRBJ2-3, reads DSGVTQTPKHLITATGQRVTLRCSPRSGDLSVYWYQQSLDQGLQFLIQYYNGEERAKGNILERFSAQQFPDLHSELNLSSLELGDSALYFCASSVAQGWGGPDTQYFGPGTRLTVL.

The CDR3 nucleotides read TGTGCCATCTGCCTAGAACCCTTCACCGGGGAGCTGTTTTTT. It codes for CAICLEPFTGELFF. The genes are TRBV10-3 and TRBJ2-2, with D unresolved. The CDR3 has 14 amino acids. Germline loops: CDR1 ENHRY, CDR2 SYGVKD. V was trimmed by 8 bases and J by 4 bases, leaving 14 bases between them.

V usage is TRBV6-6 and J usage is TRBJ1-1; D is undetermined. Germline lookup yields CDR1 MNHNY and CDR2 SVGAGI (reference sequence). This CDR3 is built from 14 residues. Trimming cost V 4 bases and J 6 bases, with 15 bases left between them. This CDR3 is CASSSWSPDAEAFF. CDR3 DNA sequence: TGTGCCAGCAGTTCTTGGAGCCCTGACGCTGAAGCTTTCTTT.